This T cell receptor (beta chain) was documented in a study of T cell changes during pregnancy in multiple sclerosis. Germline CDR1 and CDR2: SGHNT and YENEEA. V dropped 3 bases and J dropped 6 bases, with 17 bases sitting between them. The CDR3 is 15 residues long. Profiling relied on immunoSEQ multiplex PCR, and the TCRdb table lists in-frame clones only, not all of them. The sample records around 110,000 clones, roughly 90% being singletons. The chain uses TRBV11-3 and TRBJ1-1; the D gene is possibly TRBD1 (5 bases). The source was peripheral blood, collected in the third trimester of pregnancy. The origin of this receptor is a female donor in good health, enrolled as a control in a pregnancy study. In DNA form, the CDR3 reads TGTGCCAGCAGCTTGGGGTACGACGGAGGGGCTGAAGCTTTCTTT. Protein sequence: CASSLGYDGGAEAFF.